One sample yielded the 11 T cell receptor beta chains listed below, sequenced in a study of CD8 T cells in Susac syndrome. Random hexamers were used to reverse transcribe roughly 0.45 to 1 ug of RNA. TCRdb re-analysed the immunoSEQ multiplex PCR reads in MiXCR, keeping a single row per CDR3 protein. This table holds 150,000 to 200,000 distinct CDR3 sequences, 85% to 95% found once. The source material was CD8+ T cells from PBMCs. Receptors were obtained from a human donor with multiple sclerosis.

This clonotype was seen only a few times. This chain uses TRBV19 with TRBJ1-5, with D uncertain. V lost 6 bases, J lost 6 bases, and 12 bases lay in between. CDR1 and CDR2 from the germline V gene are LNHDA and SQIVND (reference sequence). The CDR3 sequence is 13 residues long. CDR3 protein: CASSLGPGQPQHF. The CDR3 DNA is TGTGCCAGTAGCCTCGGGCCAGGTCAGCCCCAGCATTTT.

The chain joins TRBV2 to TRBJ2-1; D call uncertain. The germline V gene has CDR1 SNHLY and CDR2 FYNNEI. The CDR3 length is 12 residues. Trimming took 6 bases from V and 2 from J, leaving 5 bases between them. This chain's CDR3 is CASRVTYNEQFF. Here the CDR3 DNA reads TGTGCCAGCAGGGTGACCTACAATGAGCAGTTCTTC.

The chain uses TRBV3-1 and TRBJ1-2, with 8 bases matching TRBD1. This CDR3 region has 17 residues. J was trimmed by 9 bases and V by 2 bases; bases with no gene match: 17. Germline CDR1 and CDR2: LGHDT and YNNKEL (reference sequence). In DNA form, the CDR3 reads TGTGCCAGCAGCCAACCCGCGGGACAGGCCCAAACCGATCGCTACACCTTC. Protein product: CASSQPAGQAQTDRYTF.

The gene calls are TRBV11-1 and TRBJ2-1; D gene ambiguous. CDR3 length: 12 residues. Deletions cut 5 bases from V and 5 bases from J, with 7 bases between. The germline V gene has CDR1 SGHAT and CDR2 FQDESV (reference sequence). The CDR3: CASSPRNNEQFF. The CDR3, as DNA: TGTGCCAGCAGCCCTAGGAACAATGAGCAGTTCTTC.

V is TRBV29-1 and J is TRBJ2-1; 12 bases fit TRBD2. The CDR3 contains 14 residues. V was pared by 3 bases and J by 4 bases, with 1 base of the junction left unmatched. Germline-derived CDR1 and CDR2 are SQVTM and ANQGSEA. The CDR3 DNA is TGCAGCGTTGAGGGACTAGCGGGTTACAATGAGCAGTTCTTC. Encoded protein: CSVEGLAGYNEQFF.

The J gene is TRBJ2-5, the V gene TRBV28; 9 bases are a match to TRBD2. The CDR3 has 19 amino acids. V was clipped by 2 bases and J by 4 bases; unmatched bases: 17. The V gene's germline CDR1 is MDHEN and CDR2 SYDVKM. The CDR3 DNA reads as TGTGCCAGCAGTTTAGAGATGGAGGGTAATAGCGGGAGTTCAGAGACCCAGTACTTC. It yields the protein CASSLEMEGNSGSSETQYF.

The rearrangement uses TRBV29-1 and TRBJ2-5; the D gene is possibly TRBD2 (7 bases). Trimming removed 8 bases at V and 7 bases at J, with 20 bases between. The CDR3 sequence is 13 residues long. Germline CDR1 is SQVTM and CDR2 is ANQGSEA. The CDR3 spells CSTSGGVGGTQYF. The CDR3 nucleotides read TGCAGCACTTCGGGGGGCGTCGGAGGGACCCAGTACTTC.

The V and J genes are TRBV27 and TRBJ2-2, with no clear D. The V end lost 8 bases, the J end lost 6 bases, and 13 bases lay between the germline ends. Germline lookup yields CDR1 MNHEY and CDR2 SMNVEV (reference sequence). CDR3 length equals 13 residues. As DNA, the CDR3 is TGTGCCAGCTCAGTTCGAAGGGCCGGGGAGCTGTTTTTT. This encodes CASSVRRAGELFF.

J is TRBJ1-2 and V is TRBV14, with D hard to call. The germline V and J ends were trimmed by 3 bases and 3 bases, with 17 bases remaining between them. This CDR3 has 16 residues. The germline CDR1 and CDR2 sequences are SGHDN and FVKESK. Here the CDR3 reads CASSQSNGPQYYGYTF. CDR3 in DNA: TGTGCCAGCAGCCAGTCGAACGGCCCCCAATACTATGGCTACACCTTC. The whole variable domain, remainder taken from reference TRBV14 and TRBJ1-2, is EAGVTQFPSHSVIEKGQTVTLRCDPISGHDNLYWYRRVMGKEIKFLLHFVKESKQDESGMPNNRFLAERTGGTYSTLKVQPAELEDSGVYFCASSQSNGPQYYGYTFGSGTRLTVV.

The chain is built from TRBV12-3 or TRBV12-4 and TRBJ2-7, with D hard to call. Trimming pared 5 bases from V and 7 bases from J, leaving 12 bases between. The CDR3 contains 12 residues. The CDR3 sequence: CASSGPPEEQYF. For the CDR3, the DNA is TGTGCCAGCAGTGGACCGCCAGAGGAGCAGTACTTC.

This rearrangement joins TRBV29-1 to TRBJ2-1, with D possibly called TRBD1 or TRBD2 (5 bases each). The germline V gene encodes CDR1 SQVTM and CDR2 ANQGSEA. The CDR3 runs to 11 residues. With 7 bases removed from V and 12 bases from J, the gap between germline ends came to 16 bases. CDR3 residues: CSADYDGGQFF. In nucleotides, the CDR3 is TGCAGCGCCGACTACGATGGGGGGCAGTTCTTC.